This entry concerns a single T cell receptor (beta chain). Its cognate antigen has yet to be identified. No clone much larger than this one lies a single base away; base qualities are absent. RNA was extracted using the RNeasy kit, and roughly 0.5 to 1 microgram was reverse transcribed with random hexamers. TCR beta CDR3 regions were amplified with the immunoSEQ multiplex PCR assay covering 54 Vbeta and 13 Jbeta segments. PCR amplification bias was corrected by using a synthetic template baseline for primer optimization and computational correction. In the paper's pipeline: Reads were annotated to V, D and J genes according to IMGT and were analyzed with immunoSEQ Analyzer, with only productive sequences retained. To calculate clonality, Shannon entropy was normalized by log2 of the number of productive unique sequences and then subtracted from one. For each patient and control, public and private clones were evaluated within the 100 most prevalent clones. Susac-specific clones were defined as absent from healthy and MS cohorts, over a thousand published viral clones and other ImmuneACCESS disease sequences. TCRdb handled the public reads itself, with Q25 trimming in fastp and clone calling in MiXCR, and kept productive beta chains. Rows merge per CDR3 protein into single entries with the most common DNA and genes. The V and J calls here are based on TCRdb, not the publication. The sample contains about 120,000 distinct CDR3 sequences, roughly 94% of them found a single time. The top ten hold about 0.28% of the sample.

The entry originates in a study of CD8 T cells in Susac syndrome (dated by TCRdb to the late 2010s). Context from the whole study: Of the Susac syndrome patients who were sequenced, fewer than ten were in clinical remission while roughly six had clinically active disease. At blood withdrawal, Susac syndrome patients were either therapy-naive, taking corticosteroids (in some cases with IVIg as well), or taking IVIg alone. Repertoire sequencing was used to test whether CD8+ T cell activation and differentiation in Susac syndrome was antigen driven. The clonality of the CD8+ T cell repertoire was compared across approximately 11 healthy donors, roughly 14 Susac syndrome patients and about 16 multiple sclerosis patients. The paper's findings and limits, for the study overall: Roughly 15 and five Susac-specific public clones were found in the total CD8+ and CD8+ TEMRA repertoires, respectively. Clonal expansion was seen in Susac syndrome CD8+ repertoires, peaking in CD8+ TEMRA cells and being greater in clinically active patients than in remitting ones. The number of individuals in the TCR sequencing and HLA analysis was recognized as being relatively small.

V is reduced by 4 bases and J by 1 base, leaving a spacing of 10 bases between them. The CDR3 runs 14 amino acids, cysteine and phenylalanine included. Kept here is only the CDR3 DNA, which spans 42 bases and is read in frame from base 1. High-throughput TCR beta sequencing profiled peripheral blood CD8+ and CD4+ T cells from healthy donors, Susac syndrome patients and multiple sclerosis patients. Susac syndrome patients met recently defined diagnostic criteria for definite or probable disease. CD8+ TEMRA cells were enriched by FACS, while bulk CD8+ and CD4+ T cells were purified by magnetic negative isolation. Blood was drawn into EDTA tubes, processed within 24 hours, and PBMCs were isolated by density gradient centrifugation. PBMCs destined for TCR sequencing were cryopreserved in liquid nitrogen and later thawed in a 37 °C water bath. The sorted or isolated CD4+, CD8+ and CD8+ TEMRA cells had a purity of 90% or higher.

Rearrangement joined TRBV12-3 or TRBV12-4 to TRBJ2-5, and the D gene may be TRBD2, 6 bases matching. The sequenced sample consisted of CD8+ T cells from PBMCs. This TCR came from a human donor with Susac syndrome. The CDR3 sequence is CASSSAGIQETQYF. The DNA is TGTGCCAGCAGTTCAGCGGGTATCCAAGAGACCCAGTACTTC.